These T cell receptor beta chains were read from a single sample in a study of blood T cell repertoires in COVID-19. The assay was immunoSEQ multiplex PCR, and TCRdb's table has in-frame clones only and misses some. The sample lists 120,000 to 150,000 clones; approximately 81% were seen once. Sequenced sample: peripheral blood. Every receptor here comes from a human donor with acute or convalescent COVID-19. The donor label of this sample is uncertain. CDR3s include the opening cysteine and the closing phenylalanine or tryptophan. A D gene is named only where the DNA matches it firmly. Size is omitted from some rows. Given values are once, few, many or a class for expanded clones.

len,abundance,d_gene,v_gene,j_gene,CDR3aa,CDR3nt
14,.,.,TRBV24-1,TRBJ1-2,CATSATGPGYGYTF,TGTGCCACCAGTGCTACAGGGCCCGGCTATGGCTACACCTTC
14,.,TRBD2,TRBV7-3,TRBJ2-1,CASSLTSGGNEQFF,TGTGCCAGCAGCTTAACTAGCGGGGGAAATGAGCAGTTCTTC
17,.,TRBD1,TRBV7-9,TRBJ2-3,CASSGGQDRSSTDTQYF,TGTGCCAGCAGCGGAGGACAGGACCGTTCTAGCACAGATACGCAGTATTTT
14,.,TRBD1,TRBV2,TRBJ1-1,CASSAQGVNTEAFF,TGTGCCAGCAGTGCCCAGGGGGTGAACACTGAAGCTTTCTTT
16,.,.,TRBV19,TRBJ1-1,CASSYRSTRGETEAFF,TGTGCCAGTAGTTACCGATCGACCAGGGGTGAGACTGAAGCTTTCTTT
15,.,.,TRBV5-4,TRBJ2-1,CASSSRGTRNNEQFF,TGTGCCAGCAGCTCCAGGGGTACTCGGAACAATGAGCAGTTCTTC
16,once,.,TRBV7-2,TRBJ2-2,CASSLQYSDHTGELFF,TGTGCCAGCAGCTTACAGTATAGCGACCATACCGGGGAGCTGTTTTTT
16,.,.,TRBV7-2,TRBJ1-4,CASSPNGVRGGEKLFF,TGTGCCAGCAGCCCAAATGGGGTGAGGGGGGGTGAAAAACTGTTTTTT
18,.,.,TRBV4-2,TRBJ1-3,CASSQEIHGAPSGNTIYF,TGTGCCAGCAGCCAAGAGATCCATGGGGCGCCCTCTGGAAACACCATATATTTT
16,.,TRBD2,TRBV3-1/TRBV3-2,TRBJ2-1,CASSHTSGVSYNEQFF,TGTGCCAGCAGCCACACTAGCGGGGTTAGTTACAATGAGCAGTTCTTC
14,once,.,TRBV6-5,TRBJ1-6,CASSRGQYNSPLHF,TGTGCCAGCAGCCGAGGACAGTATAATTCACCCCTCCACTTT
17,.,.,TRBV12-2,TRBJ1-6,CASREASPSGVGSPLHF,TGTGCAAGTCGCGAAGCCAGCCCTTCAGGGGTGGGGTCACCCCTCCACTTT
16,once,TRBD1,TRBV18,TRBJ1-2,CASSPGTGRNYYGYTF,TGTGCCAGCTCCCCCGGGACAGGGAGAAACTACTATGGCTACACCTTC
15,once,TRBD1,TRBV6-4,TRBJ1-3,CASSADRKTGNTIYF,TGTGCCAGCAGTGCGGACAGGAAGACTGGAAACACCATATATTTT
14,few,TRBD2,TRBV19,TRBJ2-3,CASSGSGITDTQYF,TGTGCCAGTAGTGGTAGCGGGATCACAGATACGCAGTATTTT